The TCR beta chain described here comes from a study of T cell changes during pregnancy in multiple sclerosis. Measured with immunoSEQ multiplex PCR; TCRdb has only the in-frame clones, and not every one. The data contain around 80,000 clones, around 92% of them seen just once; the ten biggest clones take up around 3%. This CDR3 spans 13 amino acids. Germline values: CDR1 LNHDA, CDR2 SQIVND (reference sequence). Trimming shortened V by 6 bases and J by 6 bases, and 11 bases separated the two germline ends. This sample comprised peripheral blood, obtained before pregnancy. The gene calls are TRBV19 and TRBJ2-2; TRBD2 might be the D (5 bases). This receptor was taken from a female donor with multiple sclerosis, enrolled in a pregnancy study. The CDR3 reads CASSPASPGELFF. In DNA form, the CDR3 reads TGTGCCAGTAGCCCTGCTAGCCCCGGGGAGCTGTTTTTT. The whole variable domain, filled in from reference TRBV19 and TRBJ2-2, reads DGGITQSPKYLFRKEGQNVTLSCEQNLNHDAMYWYRQDPGQGLRLIYYSQIVNDFQKGDIAEGYSVSREKKESFPLTVTSAQKNPTAFYLCASSPASPGELFFGEGSRLTVL.